A single sample is the source of the 25 T cell receptor beta chains below, sequenced in a study of post-analysis software for immune sequencing data. Libraries were made from TCR beta cDNA, and they carried unique molecular identifiers. In TCRdb, the PCR reads were re-called with MiXCR into one record per CDR3 protein. The profile covers about 760,000 distinct CDR3 sequences, with 25% to 30% appearing a single time and around 0.6% taken by the ten largest. Whole-study findings and limits: Five TRBV segments occurring more often in patients than controls included TRBV5-6, TRBV5-1 and TRBV20-1.

No antigens are known for them. The sequencing sample was made of blood. These receptor sequences come from a girl aged 10-17 years with multiple sclerosis.

The table lists this clonotype with a few counts. The gene calls are TRBV27 and TRBJ1-2; 8 bases line up with TRBD1. Per germline, CDR1 MNHEY and CDR2 SMNVEV (reference sequence). The CDR3 length is 15 residues. The ends lost 6 bases at V and 6 bases at J; junction bases unmatched: 12. The CDR3 DNA reads TGTGCCAGCAGATCGTCCGGGACAGGCTCGGATGGCTACACCTTC. Translated, it gives CASRSSGTGSDGYTF.

The chain couples TRBV28 to TRBJ2-5, with D possibly TRBD1 on 5 matching bases. The ends were cut back, 7 bases at V and 7 bases at J, with 16 bases in the middle. Germline V CDR1 and CDR2: MDHEN, SYDVKM. CDR3 length: 13 amino acids. The CDR3 nucleotides read TGTGCCAGCATTAATAGGGGTTTCCGGACCCAGTACTTC. It is translated as CASINRGFRTQYF.

Here the CDR3 reads CASSVGSSGRNEQFF. In nucleotides, the CDR3 is TGTGCCAGCAGCGTAGGTTCTAGCGGGAGGAATGAGCAGTTCTTC. J is TRBJ2-1 and V is TRBV9; 11 nucleotides line up with TRBD2. The CDR3 has 15 residues. Trimming removed 0 bases from V and 7 bases from J; junction bases left unmatched: 3. Germline V gene sequence: CDR1 SGDLS, CDR2 YYNGEE.

This chain joins TRBV28 and TRBJ2-5; 7 bases are shared with TRBD1. The CDR3 has 13 residues. The V and J ends lost 6 bases and 11 bases, in that order; junction bases with no gene match: 12. Looked up from germline, CDR1 is MDHEN and CDR2 is SYDVKM. In nucleotides, the CDR3 is TGTGCCAGCAGAGGGACAGTTTCCTTGGAGCAGTACTTC. Its translation is CASRGTVSLEQYF.

The chain is built from TRBV7-6 and TRBJ1-6; D call uncertain. CDR1 SGHVS and CDR2 FNYEAQ come from the germline V gene. This CDR3 spans 14 amino acids. The V end lost 0 bases, the J end lost 12 bases, and 12 bases lay between the germline ends. The CDR3, as DNA: TGTGCCAGCAGCTTAGCGGAATCCGGCCTACCCCTCCACTTT. It yields the protein CASSLAESGLPLHF.

In the case of this clonotype: A much larger clonotype is one base distant, so this may be a read error. This chain uses TRBV5-1 with TRBJ2-7, with D hard to call. The CDR3 totals 14 residues. Germline CDR1 reads SGHRS; CDR2 reads YFSETQ. Here the CDR3 DNA reads TGCGCCAGCAGCTTGGGGGCAGCCATATACGGGCAGTACTTC. This gives the protein CASSLGAAIYGQYF.

The J gene is TRBJ2-5, the V gene TRBV29-1, with D possibly TRBD2 on 5 matching bases. CDR3 length: 13 amino acids. Between the trimmed V and J ends, which lost 7 bases and 4 bases, there was a span of 16 bases. Germline CDR1 reads SQVTM; CDR2 reads ANQGSEA. CDR3 amino acids: CSAGPGYGETQYF. DNA for the CDR3: TGCAGCGCCGGACCGGGGTATGGAGAGACCCAGTACTTC. Complete variable domain (other parts from reference TRBV29-1 and TRBJ2-5): SAVISQKPSRDICQRGTSLTIQCQVDSQVTMMFWYRQQPGQSLTLIATANQGSEATYESGFVIDKFPISRPNLTFSTLTVSNMSPEDSSIYLCSAGPGYGETQYFGPGTRLLVL.

In this sample, this clonotype turned up once. The J gene is TRBJ2-7, the V gene TRBV5-1; D is possibly TRBD1 or TRBD2 (6 bases each). CDR1 and CDR2 from the germline V gene are SGHRS and YFSETQ. The CDR3 spans 12 residues. Trimming left V 7 bases short and J 4 bases short, with 12 bases between. The CDR3 region is CASGPGAYEQYV. The CDR3 DNA follows: TGCGCCAGCGGCCCGGGGGCGTACGAGCAGTACGTC.

This chain uses TRBV7-8 with TRBJ1-5; 7 bases fit TRBD1. The CDR3 has 15 residues. Germline loops: CDR1 SGHVS, CDR2 FQNEAQ. J was trimmed by 6 bases and V by 5 bases; bases with no gene match: 10. For the CDR3, the DNA is TGTGCCAGCAGCCCATCAGGGGGTCCCTCTCAGCCCCAGCATTTT. It specifies CASSPSGGPSQPQHF.

About this clonotype: At one boundary the junction diverges from the germline segment, which might be a read error. CDR3: CVSRIRDRANQPQHF. The CDR3 DNA reads TGTGTCAGCCGGATCCGGGACAGGGCGAATCAGCCCCAGCATTTT. The chain uses TRBV12-3 or TRBV12-4 and TRBJ1-5; 9 positions match TRBD1. The CDR3 totals 15 residues.

The genes are TRBV10-3 and TRBJ2-3, with TRBD2 matching over 12 bases. The CDR3 extends over 15 amino acids. From germline, CDR1 is ENHRY and CDR2 SYGVKD. The V and J ends lost 6 bases and 4 bases, in that order; junction bases with no gene match: 5. The CDR3 sequence: CAIRPRLAGADTQYF. The CDR3 region has the DNA TGTGCCATCAGGCCCCGACTAGCGGGAGCAGATACGCAGTATTTT.

This clonotype has a handful of counts. The rearrangement uses TRBV12-3 or TRBV12-4 and TRBJ1-4; tentative D call: TRBD1 (6 bases). The germline V and J ends were trimmed by 2 bases and 7 bases, with 14 bases remaining between them. The length of the CDR3 is 15 residues. This CDR3 reads CASSLYGGRVEKLFF. CDR3 nucleotide sequence: TGTGCCAGCAGTTTATACGGGGGGCGGGTTGAAAAACTGTTTTTT.

A few counts support this clonotype. This rearrangement joins TRBV10-2 to TRBJ2-3; possibly TRBD1 or TRBD2 for D (5 bases each). V was cut by 8 bases and J by 8 bases, with 17 bases left in between. Germline V lookup: CDR1 WSHSY, CDR2 SAAADI. The CDR3 sequence is 13 residues long. The CDR3: CASLYEGHVTQYF. Written as DNA, the CDR3 is TGCGCCAGCCTTTATGAGGGGCACGTTACGCAGTATTTT.

Comment on this clonotype: Its ends do not fully match the called genes, so a read error is possible. The rearrangement uses TRBV5-1 and TRBJ2-1; D ambiguous. This CDR3 has 15 residues. CDR1 and CDR2 (germline): SGHRS, YFSETQ. The CDR3 reads CASGLALGENNEQFF. The CDR3, as DNA: TGCGCCAGCGGCTTGGCCCTAGGAGAAAACAATGAGCAGTTCTTC.

This clonotype was observed a few times. CDR3 in amino acids: CASRAQGFRSYEQYF. For the CDR3, the DNA is TGTGCCAGCAGAGCACAGGGTTTTCGGTCCTACGAGCAGTACTTC. The chain carries TRBV25-1 and TRBJ2-7; possibly TRBD1 for D (6 bases). V was shortened by 6 bases and J by 1 base, with 16 bases between the two germline ends. CDR1 is MGHDK, CDR2 SYGVNS, per germline. This CDR3 is built from 15 residues.

J is TRBJ2-2 and V is TRBV5-4; a weak D match, TRBD2 (6 bases). The V and J ends lost 6 bases and 1 base respectively, with 10 bases between them. CDR3 length: 14 amino acids. Germline V CDR1 and CDR2: SGHNT, YYREEE (reference sequence). In nucleotides, the CDR3 is TGTGCCAGCACCTCGGAGGGGAACACCGGGGAGCTGTTTTTT. It is translated as CASTSEGNTGELFF. The variable domain in full, completed from reference TRBV5-4 and TRBJ2-2, reads ETGVTQSPTHLIKTRGQQVTLRCSSQSGHNTVSWYQQALGQGPQFIFQYYREEENGRGNFPPRFSGLQFPNYSSELNVNALELDDSALYLCASTSEGNTGELFFGEGSRLTVL.

The chain combines TRBV7-9 with TRBJ2-3; D remains unclear. V dropped 1 base and J dropped 0 bases, with 8 bases sitting between them. CDR1 SEHNR and CDR2 FQNEAQ come from the germline V gene (reference sequence). The CDR3 has 15 amino acids. DNA of the CDR3: TGTGCCAGCAGCTTAGGCTATCGGAGCACAGATACGCAGTATTTT. This translates into CASSLGYRSTDTQYF.

The chain couples TRBV12-3 or TRBV12-4 to TRBJ2-7, with 7 bases fitting TRBD1. The J segment lost 4 bases and the V segment lost 6 bases, leaving 9 bases of the junction unmatched. The CDR3 spans 14 residues. The CDR3: CASRTTGREYEQYF. The CDR3 DNA follows: TGTGCCAGCAGGACGACAGGGCGAGAGTACGAGCAGTACTTC.

V usage is TRBV7-2 and J usage is TRBJ2-7; 7 positions match TRBD2. V gave up 2 bases and J gave up 0 bases; unmatched junction bases: 10. The CDR3 consists of 17 residues. In germline, CDR1 is SGHTA, CDR2 FQGNSA. The CDR3: CASSLTGGRLSSYEQYF. The CDR3 coding sequence is TGTGCCAGCAGCTTAACCGGGGGGAGGCTGAGCTCCTACGAGCAGTACTTC.

This clonotype was seen a few times. The gene calls are TRBV9 and TRBJ2-3; D is perhaps TRBD2 (6 bases). V shed 2 bases and J shed 0 bases, with 13 bases lying between them. The length of the CDR3 is 16 residues. Germline V lookup: CDR1 SGDLS, CDR2 YYNGEE. In nucleotides, the CDR3 is TGTGCCAGCAGCGTTTATTCCGGGGGTAGCACAGATACGCAGTATTTT. Translation gives CASSVYSGGSTDTQYF.

The genes are TRBV2 and TRBJ1-5, with no clear D. The CDR3 contains 15 residues. The germline V and J ends were trimmed by 1 base and 0 bases, with 7 bases remaining between them. CDR1 and CDR2 from the germline V gene are SNHLY and FYNNEI. Here the CDR3 DNA reads TGTGCCAGCAGTGAAGGTAGAGATAGCAATCAGCCCCAGCATTTT. As protein: CASSEGRDSNQPQHF.

Note on this clonotype: This could be a read error, since a much larger clone is one nucleotide away. The rearrangement uses TRBV29-1 and TRBJ2-1; 7 nucleotides line up with TRBD2. This CDR3 contains 13 residues. Germline values: CDR1 SQVTM, CDR2 ANQGSEA. The J segment lost 2 bases and the V segment lost 8 bases, leaving 6 bases of the junction unmatched. DNA of the CDR3: TGCAGCATTGGGAGGGCCGCCTACAATGAGCAGTTCTTC. This encodes CSIGRAAYNEQFF.

This clonotype was observed at least ten times. J is TRBJ2-7 and V is TRBV12-3 or TRBV12-4; TRBD1 agrees at 9 bases. The CDR3 is made up of 14 amino acids. V lost 7 bases to trimming and J lost 6 bases; unmatched junction nucleotides: 10. The CDR3 here is CASITGTGTTEQYF. DNA of the CDR3: TGTGCCAGCATTACCGGGACAGGGACCACCGAGCAGTACTTC.

The CDR3 reads CASSFLSGGYGYTF. The CDR3 coding sequence is TGTGCCAGCAGTTTCCTATCAGGTGGCTATGGCTACACCTTC. This chain connects TRBV28 to TRBJ1-2, with D unresolved. V was clipped by 3 bases and J by 4 bases, with 12 bases between them. Germline-derived CDR1 and CDR2 are MDHEN and SYDVKM. The CDR3 runs 14 residues.

This sequence joins TRBV6-2 or TRBV6-3 and TRBJ2-7, with 7 bases fitting TRBD2. Germline lookup yields CDR1 MNHEY and CDR2 SVGEGT. The CDR3 contains 15 residues. The V segment lost 6 bases and the J segment 3 bases; nucleotides outside the gene matches: 11. CDR3 sequence reads: CASRDDWAGVYEQYF. CDR3 nucleotides: TGTGCCAGCAGGGACGACTGGGCGGGAGTCTACGAGCAGTACTTC.